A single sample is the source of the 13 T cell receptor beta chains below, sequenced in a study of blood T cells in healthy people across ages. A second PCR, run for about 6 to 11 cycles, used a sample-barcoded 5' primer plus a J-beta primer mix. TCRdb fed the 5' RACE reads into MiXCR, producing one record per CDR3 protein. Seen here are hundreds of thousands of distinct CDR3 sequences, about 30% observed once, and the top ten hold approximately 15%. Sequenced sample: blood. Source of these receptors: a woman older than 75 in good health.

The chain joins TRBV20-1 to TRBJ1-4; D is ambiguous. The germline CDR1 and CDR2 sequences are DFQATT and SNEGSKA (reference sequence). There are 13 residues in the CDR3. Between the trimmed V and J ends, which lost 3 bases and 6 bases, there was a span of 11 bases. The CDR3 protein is CSASDHPDEKLFF. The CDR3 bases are TGCAGTGCTAGTGACCACCCAGATGAAAAACTGTTTTTT.

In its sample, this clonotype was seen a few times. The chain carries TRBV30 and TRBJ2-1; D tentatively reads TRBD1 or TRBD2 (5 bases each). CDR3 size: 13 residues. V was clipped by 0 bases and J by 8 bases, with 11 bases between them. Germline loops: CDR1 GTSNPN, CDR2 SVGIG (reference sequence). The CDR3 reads CAWSVGVRDEQFF. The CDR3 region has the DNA TGTGCCTGGAGTGTGGGGGTTAGGGATGAGCAGTTCTTC.

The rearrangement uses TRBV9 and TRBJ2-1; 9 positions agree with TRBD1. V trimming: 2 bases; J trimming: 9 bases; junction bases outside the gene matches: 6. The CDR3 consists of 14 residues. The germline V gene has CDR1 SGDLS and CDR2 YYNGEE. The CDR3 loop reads CASSVEQGAGEQFF. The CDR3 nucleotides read TGTGCCAGCAGCGTGGAACAGGGGGCGGGTGAGCAGTTCTTC.

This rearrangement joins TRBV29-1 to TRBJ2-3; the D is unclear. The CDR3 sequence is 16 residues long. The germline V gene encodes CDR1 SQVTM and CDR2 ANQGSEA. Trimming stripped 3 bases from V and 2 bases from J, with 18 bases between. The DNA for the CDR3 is TGCAGCGTTGAGGGTACCTACGGAGAGTCCACAGATACGCAGTATTTT. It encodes CSVEGTYGESTDTQYF.

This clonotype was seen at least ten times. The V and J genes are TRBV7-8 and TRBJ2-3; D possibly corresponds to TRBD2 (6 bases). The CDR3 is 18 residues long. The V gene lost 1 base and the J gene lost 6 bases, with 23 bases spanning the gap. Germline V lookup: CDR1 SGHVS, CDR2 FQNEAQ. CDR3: CASSLGALFASGGDTQYF. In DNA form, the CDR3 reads TGTGCCAGCAGCTTAGGGGCCCTGTTTGCCTCCGGAGGGGATACGCAGTATTTT.

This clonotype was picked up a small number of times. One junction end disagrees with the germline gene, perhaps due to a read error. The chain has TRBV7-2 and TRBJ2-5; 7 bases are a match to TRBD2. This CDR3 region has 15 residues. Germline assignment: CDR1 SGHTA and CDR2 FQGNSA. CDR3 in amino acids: CASSLVGGGRETRYF. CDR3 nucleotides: TGTGCCAGCAGCTTAGTGGGGGGGGGACGAGAGACCCGGTACTTC.

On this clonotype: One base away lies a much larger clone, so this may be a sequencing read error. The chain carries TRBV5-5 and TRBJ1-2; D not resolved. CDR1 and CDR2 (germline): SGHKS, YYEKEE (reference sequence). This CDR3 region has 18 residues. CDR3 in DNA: TGTTCCAGCAGCTTGGGGTCGGGAGGGTCCGTCTCTACCTATGGCTACACCTTC. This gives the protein CSSSLGSGGSVSTYGYTF. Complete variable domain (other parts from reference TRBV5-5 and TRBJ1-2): DAGVTQSPTHLIKTRGQQVTLRCSPISGHKSVSWYQQVLGQGPQFIFQYYEKEERGRGNFPDRFSARQFPNYSSELNVNALLLGDSALYLCSSSLGSGGSVSTYGYTFGSGTRLTVV.

This chain's CDR3 is CASNLGGTGHNEQYF. The CDR3 DNA sequence: TGTGCCAGCAACCTCGGGGGGACAGGGCATAATGAGCAGTACTTC. J is TRBJ2-1 and V is TRBV28; TRBD1 agrees at 9 bases. TRBJ2-7 matches the DNA end more closely, so the J call is doubtful. The CDR3 loop spans 15 amino acids. Germline V gene sequence: CDR1 MDHEN, CDR2 SYDVKM.

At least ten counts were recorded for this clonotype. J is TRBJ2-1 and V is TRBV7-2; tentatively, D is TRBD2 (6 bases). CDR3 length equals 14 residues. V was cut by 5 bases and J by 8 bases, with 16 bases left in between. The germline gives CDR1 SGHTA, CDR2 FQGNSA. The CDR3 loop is CASSAGLVGYEQFF. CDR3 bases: TGTGCCAGCAGCGCGGGGCTCGTAGGGTATGAGCAGTTCTTC.

CDR3 DNA: TGCAGTGCTAGAGCGGGTAGCGTCCTCTTTGGGGGAGAGACCCAGTACTTC. Protein product: CSARAGSVLFGGETQYF. The V gene is TRBV20-1, the J gene TRBJ2-5; D may correspond to TRBD1 or TRBD2 (5 bases each). Germline loops: CDR1 DFQATT, CDR2 SNEGSKA (reference sequence). The CDR3 spans 17 residues. V lost 1 base and J lost 4, with 22 bases in between.

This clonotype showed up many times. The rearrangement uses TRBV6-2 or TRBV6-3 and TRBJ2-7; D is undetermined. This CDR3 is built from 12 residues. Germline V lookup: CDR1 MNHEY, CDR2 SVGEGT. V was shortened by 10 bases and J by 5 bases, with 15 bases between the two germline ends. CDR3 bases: TGTGCCACGGCGGAGCATAAGAACGAGCAGTACTTC. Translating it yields CATAEHKNEQYF.

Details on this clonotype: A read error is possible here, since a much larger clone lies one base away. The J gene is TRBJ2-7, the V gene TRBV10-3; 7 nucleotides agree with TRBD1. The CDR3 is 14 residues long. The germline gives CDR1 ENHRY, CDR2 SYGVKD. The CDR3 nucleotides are TGTGCCATCAGCCGGACAGGTATCACCTACGGGCAGTACTTC. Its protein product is CAISRTGITYGQYF.

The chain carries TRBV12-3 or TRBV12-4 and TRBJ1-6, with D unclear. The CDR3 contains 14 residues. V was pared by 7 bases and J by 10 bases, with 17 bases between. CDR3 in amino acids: CASMRAGSDSPLHF. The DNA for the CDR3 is TGTGCCAGCATGAGGGCCGGGAGTGACTCACCCCTCCACTTT.